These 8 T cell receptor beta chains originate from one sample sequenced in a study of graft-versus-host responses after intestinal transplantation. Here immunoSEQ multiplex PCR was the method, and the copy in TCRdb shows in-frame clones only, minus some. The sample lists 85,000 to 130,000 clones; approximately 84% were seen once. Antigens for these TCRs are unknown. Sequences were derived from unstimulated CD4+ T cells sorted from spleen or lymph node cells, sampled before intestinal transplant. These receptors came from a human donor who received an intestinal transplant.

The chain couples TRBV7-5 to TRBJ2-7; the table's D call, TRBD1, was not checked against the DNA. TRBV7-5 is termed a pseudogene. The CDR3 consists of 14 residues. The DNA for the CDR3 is TGTGTCAGAAACCCCCATAAGGGGGCCTACGAGCAGTACTTC. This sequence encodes CVRNPHKGAYEQYF.

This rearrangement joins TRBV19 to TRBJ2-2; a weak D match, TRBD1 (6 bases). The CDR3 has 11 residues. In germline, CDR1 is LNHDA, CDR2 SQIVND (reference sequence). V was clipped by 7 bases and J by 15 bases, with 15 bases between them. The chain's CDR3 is CASTQGVSMFF. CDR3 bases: TGTGCCAGTACACAGGGTGTATCGATGTTTTTT.

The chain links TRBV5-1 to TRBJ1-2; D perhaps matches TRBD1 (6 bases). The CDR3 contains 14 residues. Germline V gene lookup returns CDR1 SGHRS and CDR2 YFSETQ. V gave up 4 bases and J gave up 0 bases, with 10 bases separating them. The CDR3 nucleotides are TGCGCCAGCAGCCAGAGGACAGCTAACTATGGCTACACCTTC. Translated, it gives CASSQRTANYGYTF. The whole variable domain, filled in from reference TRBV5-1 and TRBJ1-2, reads KAGVTQTPRYLIKTRGQQVTLSCSPISGHRSVSWYQQTPGQGLQFLFEYFSETQRNKGNFPGRFSGRQFSNSRSEMNVSTLELGDSALYLCASSQRTANYGYTFGSGTRLTVV.

CDR3 DNA sequence: TGTGCCAGCAGCCAAGATGCGGGGGGGCGCGGGCAGCCCCAGCATTTT. Amino acid sequence: CASSQDAGGRGQPQHF. The genes are TRBV4-2 and TRBJ1-5; possible D gene TRBD1, 6 bases. The CDR3 covers 16 residues. The ends were cut back, 0 bases at V and 7 bases at J, with 16 bases in the middle. Looked up from germline, CDR1 is LGHNA and CDR2 is YNFKEQ.

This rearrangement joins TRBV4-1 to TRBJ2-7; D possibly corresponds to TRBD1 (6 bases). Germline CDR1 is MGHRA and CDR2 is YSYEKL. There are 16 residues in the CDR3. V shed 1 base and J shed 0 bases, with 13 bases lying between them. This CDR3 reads CASSQGQALSSYEQYF. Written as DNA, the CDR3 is TGCGCCAGCAGCCAAGGACAGGCCCTGAGCTCCTACGAGCAGTACTTC.

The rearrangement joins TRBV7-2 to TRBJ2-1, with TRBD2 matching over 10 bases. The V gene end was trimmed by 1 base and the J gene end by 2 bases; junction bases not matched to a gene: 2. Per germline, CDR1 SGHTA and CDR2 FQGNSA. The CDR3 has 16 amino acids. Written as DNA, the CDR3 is TGTGCCAGCAGCTTAGGCAGCGGGGGGGCCTACAATGAGCAGTTCTTC. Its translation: CASSLGSGGAYNEQFF.

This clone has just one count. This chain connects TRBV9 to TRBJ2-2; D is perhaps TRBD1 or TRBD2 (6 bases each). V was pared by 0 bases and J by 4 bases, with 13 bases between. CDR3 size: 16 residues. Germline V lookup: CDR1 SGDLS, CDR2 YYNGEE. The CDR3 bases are TGTGCCAGCAGCGTAGAGAGGGGGGCTACCACCGGGGAGCTGTTTTTT. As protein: CASSVERGATTGELFF.

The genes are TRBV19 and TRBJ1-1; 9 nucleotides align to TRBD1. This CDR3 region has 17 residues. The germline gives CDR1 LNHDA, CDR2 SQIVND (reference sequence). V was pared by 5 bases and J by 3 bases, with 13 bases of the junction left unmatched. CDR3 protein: CASSPGGQGGSDTEAFF. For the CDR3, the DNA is TGTGCCAGTAGTCCGGGGGGACAGGGAGGTTCTGACACTGAAGCTTTCTTT.